The rows below give T cell receptor beta chains drawn from one sample of a study of technical replicates of blood from a few donors. This table comes from immunoSEQ multiplex PCR, and its TCRdb copy is limited to in-frame clones, with some not included. The table has fewer than 70,000 clones, 94% seen once. Sequencing input: T cells isolated from PBMCs. The receptors originated from a human donor in good health. Each CDR3 is given with its conserved first and last residue. Fields, in order: D gene, J gene, clone size, V gene, CDR3 protein, CDR3 DNA. The D gene is left open where the match is weak. Some rows mark clone size as missing; the rest say once, few, many or name a class of expanded clone.

>TRBD2|TRBJ2-3|NA|TRBV5-4
CASNGGGAGDTQYF
TGTGCCAGCAACGGCGGGGGGGCCGGAGATACGCAGTATTTT
>TRBD2|TRBJ2-1|NA|TRBV5-1
CASYRAGAPYNEQFF
TGCGCCAGCTACCGAGCGGGGGCCCCCTACAATGAGCAGTTCTTC
>NA|TRBJ2-7|once|TRBV10-2
CASRDPGWGRIGQYF
TGCGCCAGCAGGGATCCAGGGTGGGGGCGAATCGGGCAGTACTTC
>TRBD2|TRBJ2-7|NA|TRBV7-9
CASTSPQAGGGAFYEQYF
TGTGCCAGCACCTCACCCCAGGCTGGCGGGGGGGCCTTCTACGAGCAGTACTTC
>NA|TRBJ1-2|NA|TRBV28
CASAKLGIYGYTF
TGTGCCAGCGCGAAACTAGGGATCTATGGCTACACCTTC
>TRBD1|TRBJ1-1|NA|TRBV28
CASSLWTGVNTEAFF
TGTGCCAGCAGTTTATGGACAGGGGTAAACACTGAAGCTTTCTTT
>TRBD1|TRBJ2-7|NA|TRBV15
CATSTRDRVYEQYF
TGTGCCACCAGCACCCGGGACAGGGTCTACGAGCAGTACTTC
>NA|TRBJ1-5|once|TRBV6-5
CASSLGGGNSQPQHF
TGTGCCAGCAGCCTAGGGGGGGGGAACAGTCAGCCCCAGCATTTT
>TRBD1|TRBJ1-5|NA|TRBV7-9
CASSLAGGTGRQPQHF
TGTGCCAGCAGCTTAGCGGGCGGGACAGGTCGACAGCCCCAGCATTTT
>NA|TRBJ1-1|few|TRBV5-5
CASTKGLANTEAFF
TGTGCCAGCACCAAGGGGCTGGCGAACACTGAAGCTTTCTTT
>TRBD1|TRBJ1-4|NA|TRBV10-1
CASSERTGEDEKLFF
TGCGCCAGCAGTGAGAGGACAGGGGAGGATGAAAAACTGTTTTTT
>NA|TRBJ1-4|NA|TRBV5-1
CASSWSIPNEKLFF
TGCGCCAGCAGCTGGTCTATTCCTAATGAAAAACTGTTTTTT
>NA|TRBJ2-7|NA|TRBV6-5
CASSNGAGQYF
TGTGCCAGCAGCAACGGAGCTGGACAGTACTTC
>NA|TRBJ1-3|NA|TRBV5-6
CAPGGYTGNTIYF
TGTGCCCCGGGGGGTTATACTGGAAACACCATATATTTT
>TRBD1|TRBJ2-7|NA|TRBV29-1
CSAEDRGSYEQYF
TGCAGCGCTGAGGACAGGGGGTCCTACGAGCAGTACTTC
>NA|TRBJ2-7|NA|TRBV6-5
CASSRTPGYEQYF
TGTGCCAGCAGCCGCACCCCAGGGTACGAGCAGTACTTC